Below are 27 T cell receptor beta chains sequenced from a single sample in a study of graft-versus-host responses after intestinal transplantation. TCRdb keeps only in-frame clones here, not all; method: immunoSEQ multiplex PCR. The sample consists of roughly 97,000 clones, approximately 90% of them appearing once. This specimen consisted of PBMCs, obtained roughly 410 days after intestinal transplant. These TCRs come from a human patient who received an intestinal transplant, so some T cells may come from the graft donor.

The genes are TRBV10-2 and TRBJ2-1, with 16 bases matching TRBD2. Looked up from germline, CDR1 is WSHSY and CDR2 is SAAADI. V lost 10 bases to trimming and J lost 6 bases; unmatched junction nucleotides: 6. CDR3 length: 15 amino acids. CDR3 nucleotide sequence: TGCGCCACTAGGGGACTAGCGGGGGGGTCCAATGAGCAGTTCTTC. Translation: CATRGLAGGSNEQFF.

The gene calls are TRBV5-1 and TRBJ2-5; D may be TRBD1 or TRBD2 (6 bases each). Germline CDR1 SGHRS, CDR2 YFSETQ. The CDR3 covers 15 residues. Trimming removed 4 bases at V and 4 bases at J, with 17 bases between. DNA for the CDR3: TGCGCCAGCAGCCTGGCGGGGCAGGGGAGAGAGACCCAGTACTTC. Translation: CASSLAGQGRETQYF.

The gene calls are TRBV9 and TRBJ1-3; D remains ambiguous. Trimming removed 4 bases from V and 4 bases from J, with 12 bases in between. The CDR3 runs 14 residues. Germline CDR1 is SGDLS and CDR2 is YYNGEE. The CDR3 DNA reads as TGTGCCAGCAGCCAAGCGGGGAGCGGAAACACCATATATTTT. Its translation is CASSQAGSGNTIYF. The entire variable domain, with the rest obtained from reference TRBV9 and TRBJ1-3, is as follows: DSGVTQTPKHLITATGQRVTLRCSPRSGDLSVYWYQQSLDQGLQFLIQYYNGEERAKGNILERFSAQQFPDLHSELNLSSLELGDSALYFCASSQAGSGNTIYFGEGSWLTVV.

This chain connects TRBV18 to TRBJ2-7, with D hard to call. The germline V gene encodes CDR1 KGHSH and CDR2 LQKENI. The CDR3 runs 12 residues. With 6 bases removed from V and 3 bases from J, the gap between germline ends came to 9 bases. The CDR3 region has the DNA TGTGCCAGCTCCCCAGTGGGCTACGAGCAGTACTTC. Its protein is CASSPVGYEQYF.

J is TRBJ1-5 and V is TRBV19; 7 nucleotides agree with TRBD1. After removal of 7 bases from V and 4 bases from J, the junction contained 7 bases not matched to a gene. The CDR3 runs to 14 residues. Per germline, CDR1 LNHDA and CDR2 SQIVND (reference sequence). Here the CDR3 reads CASTDTGANQPQHF. The CDR3 nucleotides read TGTGCCAGTACCGATACAGGGGCAAATCAGCCCCAGCATTTT. The full variable domain, rest sourced from reference TRBV19 and TRBJ1-5, is DGGITQSPKYLFRKEGQNVTLSCEQNLNHDAMYWYRQDPGQGLRLIYYSQIVNDFQKGDIAEGYSVSREKKESFPLTVTSAQKNPTAFYLCASTDTGANQPQHFGDGTRLSIL.

The gene calls are TRBV6-5 and TRBJ2-7; D remains unclear. This CDR3 spans 15 amino acids. The germline gives CDR1 MNHEY, CDR2 SVGAGI. V was pared by 5 bases and J by 7 bases, with 21 bases between. CDR3: CASSNEMGSPGEQYF. The CDR3 coding sequence is TGTGCCAGCAGTAACGAGATGGGTTCCCCCGGGGAGCAGTACTTC.

The rearrangement links TRBV9 to TRBJ1-5; 7 nucleotides match TRBD1. Trimming cost V 0 bases and J 11 bases; bases outside gene matches: 14. Germline V gene lookup returns CDR1 SGDLS and CDR2 YYNGEE. CDR3 length equals 16 residues. Here the CDR3 reads CASSVDFGGAQGSQHF. The CDR3, as DNA: TGTGCCAGCAGCGTAGATTTTGGGGGGGCACAGGGGTCCCAGCATTTT.

V gene TRBV5-1 combines with J gene TRBJ1-1; D remains ambiguous. CDR3 length: 14 residues. V lost 0 bases to trimming and J lost 1 base, with 7 bases between them. Germline-derived CDR1 and CDR2 are SGHRS and YFSETQ. The CDR3 DNA reads as TGCGCCAGCAGCTTGGGCAGCCCGAACACTGAAGCTTTCTTT. It yields the protein CASSLGSPNTEAFF.

Of note for this clone: The identical CDR3 is also encoded by other nucleotide sequences in the sample. The J gene is TRBJ2-3, the V gene TRBV6-4, with a weak D call TRBD1 (6 bases). The V and J ends lost 2 bases and 2 bases respectively, with 8 bases between them. This CDR3 comprises 14 residues. The germline V gene encodes CDR1 MRHNA and CDR2 SNTAGT. The CDR3 sequence: CASSDGGHTDTQYF. The CDR3 DNA reads as TGTGCCAGCAGTGACGGGGGACACACAGATACGCAGTATTTT.

The chain is built from TRBV13 and TRBJ2-5; the match to TRBD2 covers 8 bases. The CDR3 is 14 amino acids. The V segment lost 5 bases and the J segment 1 base; nucleotides outside the gene matches: 3. CDR1 and CDR2 from the germline V gene are PRHDT and FYEKMQ (reference sequence). The CDR3 protein is CASSNRGGQETQYF. CDR3 nucleotide sequence: TGTGCCAGCAGCAACCGGGGGGGCCAAGAGACCCAGTACTTC. Full variable domain (remainder filled in from reference TRBV13 and TRBJ2-5): AAGVIQSPRHLIKEKRETATLKCYPIPRHDTVYWYQQGPGQDPQFLISFYEKMQSDKGSIPDRFSAQQFSDYHSELNMSSLELGDSALYFCASSNRGGQETQYFGPGTRLLVL.

The rearrangement joins TRBV7-9 to TRBJ2-7, with D possibly called TRBD1 or TRBD2 (5 bases each). This CDR3 comprises 15 residues. CDR1 and CDR2 from the germline V gene are SEHNR and FQNEAQ (reference sequence). With 0 bases removed from V and 2 bases from J, the gap between germline ends came to 11 bases. The chain's CDR3 is CASSLAQGRAYEQYF. The DNA of the CDR3 is TGTGCCAGCAGCTTAGCTCAGGGACGGGCCTACGAGCAGTACTTC.

This clone has only one observation. The chain joins TRBV5-4 to TRBJ2-5; perhaps D is TRBD1 or TRBD2 (5 bases each). This CDR3 is built from 16 residues. The V end was cut by 0 bases, the J end by 7 bases, with 19 bases between. Germline values: CDR1 SGHNT, CDR2 YYREEE (reference sequence). The CDR3 bases are TGTGCCAGCAGCTTGGAGACTTCGGCGCTTGGGGGGACCCAGTACTTC. Its protein product is CASSLETSALGGTQYF.

The rearrangement uses TRBV10-2 and TRBJ2-1, with TRBD1 matching 11 bases. This CDR3 is built from 19 residues. The germline V gene encodes CDR1 WSHSY and CDR2 SAAADI. V lost 6 bases, J lost 2 bases, and 15 bases stayed unmatched. This CDR3 is CASRDTRDRGNNAYNEQFF. DNA for the CDR3: TGCGCCAGCAGGGATACCCGGGACAGGGGGAATAATGCCTACAATGAGCAGTTCTTC.

V and J are TRBV10-3 and TRBJ1-5, with D perhaps matching TRBD1 (6 bases). The V and J ends lost 10 bases and 1 base respectively, with 23 bases between them. Germline V lookup: CDR1 ENHRY, CDR2 SYGVKD. The CDR3 consists of 17 residues. The DNA for the CDR3 is TGTGCCACCAAGGGGGGAAAGGGGAGTAGGAGCAATCAGCCCCAGCATTTT. Translation gives CATKGGKGSRSNQPQHF.

This clone was seen only once. The CDR3 DNA reads as TGCAGCGTTGCCAACAGCTACACCGGGGAGCTGTTTTTT. This encodes CSVANSYTGELFF. V gene TRBV29-1 combines with J gene TRBJ2-2; D is unclear. The CDR3 length is 13 residues. The V end was cut by 4 bases, the J end by 3 bases, with 9 bases between. CDR1 SQVTM and CDR2 ANQGSEA come from the germline V gene.

This rearrangement joins TRBV5-1 to TRBJ2-3; maybe TRBD2 (5 bases). V shed 0 bases and J shed 1 base, with 12 bases lying between them. This CDR3 contains 16 residues. Looked up from germline, CDR1 is SGHRS and CDR2 is YFSETQ. The CDR3 region is CASSLAPGSRTDTQYF. The CDR3 nucleotides read TGCGCCAGCAGCTTGGCCCCGGGGTCTCGCACAGATACGCAGTATTTT.

This clone was observed once. V usage is TRBV7-9 and J usage is TRBJ2-1; TRBD2 matches at 10 bases. This CDR3 has 17 residues. Germline V gene sequence: CDR1 SEHNR, CDR2 FQNEAQ (reference sequence). Trimming took 3 bases from V and 0 from J; bases not matched to a gene: 5. The CDR3 nucleotides are TGTGCCAGCAGCTTGTTTAGCGGGGGGTTCTCCTACAATGAGCAGTTCTTC. As protein: CASSLFSGGFSYNEQFF.

This chain joins TRBV2 and TRBJ1-1; no firm D call. Trimming cost V 3 bases and J 0 bases, with 14 bases left between them. The CDR3 is 16 amino acids. In germline, CDR1 is SNHLY, CDR2 FYNNEI. CDR3 protein: CASSDWGDTMNTEAFF. CDR3 DNA sequence: TGTGCCAGCAGTGATTGGGGAGATACAATGAACACTGAAGCTTTCTTT.

This rearrangement joins TRBV7-3 to TRBJ2-5; a weak D match, TRBD1 (5 bases). The ends were cut back, 4 bases at V and 5 bases at J, with 20 bases in the middle. Germline assignment: CDR1 SGHTA and CDR2 FQGTGA. The CDR3 loop spans 16 amino acids. This chain's CDR3 is CASSSNLWGIGETQYF. The CDR3 DNA reads as TGTGCCAGCAGCTCGAATCTTTGGGGCATTGGGGAGACCCAGTACTTC.

This sequence joins TRBV4-1 and TRBJ2-2; D is perhaps TRBD1 (5 bases). Germline V CDR1 and CDR2: MGHRA, YSYEKL. The CDR3 has 13 amino acids. V lost 2 bases and J lost 7, with 8 bases in between. The CDR3 is CASSQSGHGELFF. The CDR3 DNA is TGCGCCAGCAGCCAATCAGGGCACGGGGAGCTGTTTTTT.

This clone was recorded once. The chain recombines TRBV6-1 with TRBJ1-5; D unresolved. The V gene lost 0 bases and the J gene lost 9 bases, with 12 bases spanning the gap. The V gene's germline CDR1 is MNHNS and CDR2 SASEGT. The CDR3 is 14 residues long. CDR3 residues: CASSEAWIISPQHF. Here the CDR3 DNA reads TGTGCCAGCAGTGAAGCATGGATTATTTCGCCCCAGCATTTT.

This chain connects TRBV7-9 to TRBJ1-2; weak D call: TRBD1 (6 bases). V was pared by 3 bases and J by 4 bases, with 9 bases between. There are 13 residues in the CDR3. From germline, CDR1 is SEHNR and CDR2 FQNEAQ (reference sequence). The CDR3: CASSFVTGYGYTF. CDR3 nucleotide sequence: TGTGCCAGCAGCTTCGTGACAGGCTATGGCTACACCTTC.

The chain links TRBV10-1 to TRBJ2-7, with D perhaps matching TRBD1 or TRBD2 (5 bases each). The germline CDR1 and CDR2 sequences are WNHNN and SYGVQD (reference sequence). V dropped 8 bases and J dropped 6 bases, with 17 bases sitting between them. The CDR3 spans 13 residues. The CDR3 loop is CASSFFQGAEQYF. The CDR3 DNA reads as TGCGCCAGCTCTTTTTTCCAGGGAGCCGAGCAGTACTTC.

This chain links TRBV11-3 with TRBJ2-3, with TRBD1 identical over 9 bases. Germline V lookup: CDR1 SGHNT, CDR2 YENEEA. The trim removed 4 bases at V and 1 base at J, leaving 9 bases unmatched. CDR3 length equals 17 residues. The CDR3 sequence is CASSSARDRVRTDTQYF. Here the CDR3 DNA reads TGTGCCAGCAGCTCCGCCCGGGACAGGGTCCGCACAGATACGCAGTATTTT.

The J gene is TRBJ2-2, the V gene TRBV5-6, with D unresolved. The CDR3 extends over 13 amino acids. Germline CDR1 is SGHDT and CDR2 is YYEEEE. V dropped 0 bases and J dropped 8 bases, with 8 bases sitting between them. CDR3 loop: CASSLANGGELFF. The CDR3 region has the DNA TGTGCCAGCAGCTTGGCGAATGGAGGGGAGCTGTTTTTT.

The gene calls are TRBV6-5 and TRBJ1-1; D is undetermined. The germline CDR1 and CDR2 sequences are MNHEY and SVGAGI. The V gene lost 5 bases and the J gene lost 4 bases, with 11 bases spanning the gap. The CDR3 loop spans 13 amino acids. The CDR3 spells CASSDPPATEAFF. Here the CDR3 DNA reads TGTGCCAGCAGTGATCCGCCGGCCACTGAAGCTTTCTTT.

The V and J genes are TRBV5-1 and TRBJ1-1; perhaps TRBD1 as D (6 bases). In germline, CDR1 is SGHRS, CDR2 YFSETQ. Trimming stripped 5 bases from V and 4 bases from J, with 12 bases between. The CDR3 runs to 13 residues. The chain's CDR3 is CASSFDRFTEAFF. CDR3 nucleotides: TGCGCCAGCAGTTTCGACAGGTTCACTGAAGCTTTCTTT.